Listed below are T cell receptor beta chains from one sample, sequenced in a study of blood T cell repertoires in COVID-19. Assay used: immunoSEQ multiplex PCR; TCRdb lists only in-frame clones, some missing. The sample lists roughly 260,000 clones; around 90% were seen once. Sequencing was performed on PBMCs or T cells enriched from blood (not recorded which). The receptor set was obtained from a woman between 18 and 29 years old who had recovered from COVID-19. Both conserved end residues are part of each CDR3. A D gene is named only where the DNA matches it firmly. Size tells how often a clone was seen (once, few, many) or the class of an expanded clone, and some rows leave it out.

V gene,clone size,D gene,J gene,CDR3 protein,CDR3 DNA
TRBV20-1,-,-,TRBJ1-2,CTPLGAGYTF,TGCACCCCCCTAGGGGCCGGCTACACCTTC
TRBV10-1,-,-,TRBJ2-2,CASSEQAANTGELFF,TGCGCCAGCAGCGAACAGGCCGCGAACACCGGGGAGCTGTTTTTT
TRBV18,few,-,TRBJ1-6,CASSPIRQKSRDNSPLHF,TGTGCCAGCTCACCAATCCGACAGAAGTCCCGGGATAATTCACCCCTCCACTTT
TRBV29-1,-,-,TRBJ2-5,CSVEEWGGPETQYF,TGCAGCGTTGAGGAGTGGGGGGGCCCTGAGACCCAGTACTTC
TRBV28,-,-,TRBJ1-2,CASSLLAGVNYGYTF,TGTGCCAGCAGTTTATTGGCGGGGGTAAACTATGGCTACACCTTC
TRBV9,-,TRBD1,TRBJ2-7,CASSGPGTGGEQYF,TGTGCCAGCAGCGGACCCGGGACAGGGGGCGAGCAGTACTTC
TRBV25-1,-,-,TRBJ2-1,CASSRGIEQFF,TGTGCCAGCAGTCGTGGCATCGAGCAGTTCTTC
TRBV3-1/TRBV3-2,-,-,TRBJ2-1,CASSTGRHYNEQFF,TGTGCCAGCAGCACAGGCCGACACTACAATGAGCAGTTCTTC
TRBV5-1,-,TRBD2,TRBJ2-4,CASTPSGQLAKNIQYF,TGCGCCAGCACTCCTAGCGGGCAGCTAGCCAAAAACATTCAGTACTTC
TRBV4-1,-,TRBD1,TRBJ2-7,CASSQTGQGIGEQYF,TGCGCCAGCAGCCAAACGGGACAGGGCATCGGCGAGCAGTACTTC